This entry concerns a single T cell receptor (beta chain). The record originates from a study of cytomegalovirus exposure and HLA in healthy donors. About the study: Early released data comprised tens of millions of unique TCRs from HLA-typed donors.

The PCR had 60 Vbeta and 13 Jbeta primers. Sequencing was performed with immunoSEQ multiplex PCR; in TCRdb, only in-frame clones are kept and a portion is missing. The sample holds under 100,000 clones, around three quarters seen once. No CMV serostatus was recorded for this donor. The sequenced material came from PBMCs. This receptor was obtained from a human donor in good health.

The CDR3 reads CASRGDRSVYGYTF. Here the CDR3 DNA reads TGCGCCAGCAGAGGGGACAGATCCGTCTATGGCTACACCTTC. The chain has TRBV5-1 and TRBJ1-2; 7 nucleotides match TRBD1. Trimming removed 5 bases from V and 4 bases from J; junction bases left unmatched: 8. From germline, CDR1 is SGHRS and CDR2 YFSETQ. The CDR3 has 14 amino acids.